The 24 T cell receptor beta chains below all came from one sample that was sequenced in a study of T cells in Graves' hyperthyroidism and ophthalmopathy. Using RNA transcripts as the source, TCR beta CDR3 regions were amplified. RT-PCR in the first round (using the HTBI primer set) targeted the TCR CDR3. TCRdb itself ran the multiplex PCR reads through MiXCR, one entry per CDR3 protein. The sample yields more than 550,000 distinct CDR3 sequences, 15% to 20% seen once. Material: blood. All receptors come from a man aged 45 to 65 with Graves' hyperthyroidism.

This clonotype was seen repeatedly, ten times or more. This chain connects TRBV13 to TRBJ2-2; 10 nucleotides agree with TRBD2. The CDR3 spans 16 residues. The germline V gene encodes CDR1 PRHDT and CDR2 FYEKMQ (reference sequence). With 3 bases clipped from V and 6 bases from J, the junction kept 7 bases outside the gene matches. The CDR3 DNA sequence: TGTGCCAGCAGCTTGAACCCGGGACTAGCGTCCGGGGAGCTGTTTTTT. It is translated as CASSLNPGLASGELFF.

Ten or more counts support this clonotype. This chain joins TRBV5-1 and TRBJ2-7; 9 positions match TRBD1. With V trimmed by 1 base and J by 3 bases, 5 bases remained unmatched. Germline loops: CDR1 SGHRS, CDR2 YFSETQ. The length of the CDR3 is 15 residues. The chain's CDR3 is CASSLSGTGFYEQYF. The CDR3 DNA sequence: TGCGCCAGCAGCTTGTCCGGGACAGGGTTCTACGAGCAGTACTTC.

This clonotype has at least ten counts. J is TRBJ2-7 and V is TRBV2; the match to TRBD2 covers 16 bases. This CDR3 region has 19 residues. Germline CDR1 and CDR2: SNHLY and FYNNEI. V lost 7 bases and J lost 0; bases outside the gene matches: 12. The CDR3 DNA reads TGTGCCAGCATCCTAGGGGGACTAGCGGGAGGGTTGAGCTCCTACGAGCAGTACTTC. Residues: CASILGGLAGGLSSYEQYF.

This clonotype came up many times. This chain connects TRBV28 to TRBJ2-1; 7 nucleotides match TRBD1. The CDR3 has 16 residues. After removal of 10 bases from V and 1 base from J, the junction contained 13 bases not matched to a gene. The V gene's germline CDR1 is MDHEN and CDR2 SYDVKM. The CDR3: CATDRAARGSYNEQFF. The CDR3 DNA is TGTGCCACTGACAGGGCGGCAAGGGGGTCCTACAATGAGCAGTTCTTC.

This clonotype was recorded many times. This sequence joins TRBV7-2 and TRBJ2-7; either TRBD1 or TRBD2 may fit D (7 bases each). Between the trimmed V and J ends, which lost 5 bases and 6 bases, there was a span of 20 bases. The CDR3 runs 15 residues. Germline V gene lookup returns CDR1 SGHTA and CDR2 FQGNSA. CDR3 sequence reads: CASSPQGGNRGEQYF. In DNA, the CDR3 is TGTGCCAGCAGCCCCCAGGGGGGGAATCGTGGCGAGCAGTACTTC.

This clonotype was recorded a few times. The chain links TRBV24-1 to TRBJ2-7; no firm D call. This CDR3 region has 11 residues. The germline gives CDR1 KGHDR, CDR2 SFDVKD. V lost 6 bases, J lost 6 bases, and 8 bases lay in between. This chain's CDR3 is CATSRFGEQYF. CDR3 sequence (DNA): TGTGCCACCAGTAGGTTCGGCGAGCAGTACTTC.

This clonotype was seen a handful of times. V and J are TRBV9 and TRBJ2-7; D call uncertain. The V end was cut by 6 bases, the J end by 1 base, with 8 bases between. Germline values: CDR1 SGDLS, CDR2 YYNGEE. CDR3 length: 12 amino acids. The chain's CDR3 is CASIESSYEQYF. CDR3 nucleotide sequence: TGTGCCAGCATTGAGAGTTCCTACGAGCAGTACTTC.

The rearrangement uses TRBV19 and TRBJ1-5, with D possibly TRBD1 on 5 matching bases. CDR1 and CDR2 (germline): LNHDA, SQIVND (reference sequence). V was pared by 3 bases and J by 2 bases, with 11 bases between. This CDR3 spans 15 amino acids. CDR3 sequence: CASSIATGGNQPQHF. The DNA for the CDR3 is TGTGCCAGTAGTATTGCCACGGGGGGCAATCAGCCCCAGCATTTT.

In this sample, this clonotype turned up many times. V gene TRBV12-3 or TRBV12-4 combines with J gene TRBJ2-5, with D maybe TRBD2 (6 bases). Trimming left V 6 bases short and J 4 bases short, with 12 bases between. The CDR3 totals 13 residues. In DNA, the CDR3 is TGTGCCAGCAGGTTGACTAGTGGAGAGACCCAGTACTTC. Protein product: CASRLTSGETQYF.

V usage is TRBV12-3 or TRBV12-4 and J usage is TRBJ1-1; the D is unclear. The CDR3 length is 14 residues. Trimming removed 3 bases from V and 1 base from J, with 9 bases in between. The CDR3 region has the DNA TGTGCCAGCAGTTTGCGGGCTCCGAACACTGAAGCTTTCTTT. Its translation is CASSLRAPNTEAFF.

This clonotype came up a few times. V is TRBV20-1 and J is TRBJ2-3, with 14 bases that match TRBD2. Germline lookup yields CDR1 DFQATT and CDR2 SNEGSKA (reference sequence). The CDR3 is 15 residues long. The junction had 5 bases not matched to a gene; V was cut back by 5 bases and J by 4 bases. CDR3 sequence: CSALGLAGEPDTQYF. The CDR3 DNA reads TGCAGTGCTCTGGGACTAGCGGGAGAACCAGATACGCAGTATTTT.

The chain is built from TRBV7-9 and TRBJ1-1, with D unclear. The CDR3 runs 12 residues. V was cut by 3 bases and J by 6 bases, with 8 bases left in between. CDR1 is SEHNR, CDR2 FQNEAQ, per germline (reference sequence). The DNA of the CDR3 is TGTGCCAGCAGCTTTAATCTCCCTGAAGCTTTCTTT. Translating it yields CASSFNLPEAFF.

This chain joins TRBV7-9 and TRBJ1-5, with unresolved D. The germline V gene has CDR1 SEHNR and CDR2 FQNEAQ (reference sequence). The V gene lost 0 bases and the J gene lost 2 bases, with 11 bases spanning the gap. The CDR3 has 16 amino acids. In nucleotides, the CDR3 is TGTGCCAGCAGCTTAGCAGCGGGTGCGGGCAATCAGCCCCAGCATTTT. Amino acid sequence: CASSLAAGAGNQPQHF.

This clonotype has just a few counts. The chain is built from TRBV10-1 and TRBJ2-3, with D uncertain. V dropped 0 bases and J dropped 6 bases, with 13 bases sitting between them. The length of the CDR3 is 15 residues. CDR1 WNHNN and CDR2 SYGVQD come from the germline V gene (reference sequence). The CDR3: CASSESTSLGDTQYF. CDR3 bases: TGCGCCAGCAGTGAGTCTACGTCTCTCGGGGATACGCAGTATTTT.

This clonotype was observed at least ten times. This chain connects TRBV29-1 to TRBJ2-2, with 8 bases lining up with TRBD1. Losses at the gene ends were 1 base for V and 7 bases for J; bases not matched to a gene: 8. This CDR3 has 15 residues. In germline, CDR1 is SQVTM, CDR2 ANQGSEA. The chain's CDR3 is CSVEAVDRASGELFF. The CDR3 bases are TGCAGCGTTGAAGCTGTGGACAGGGCAAGCGGGGAGCTGTTTTTT.

The genes are TRBV7-2 and TRBJ1-1, with D possibly matching TRBD1 (5 bases). Germline CDR1 and CDR2: SGHTA and FQGNSA. The CDR3 totals 13 residues. The V end was cut by 1 base, the J end by 7 bases, with 10 bases between. The CDR3 loop reads CASSLEAGSEAFF. The CDR3 DNA reads as TGTGCCAGCAGCTTAGAGGCAGGGAGTGAAGCTTTCTTT.

This clonotype has a count of ten or more. The CDR3 sequence: CASSPIGGSITDTQYF. CDR3 nucleotides: TGTGCCAGCAGCCCTATTGGCGGGAGTATAACAGATACGCAGTATTTT. The chain combines TRBV7-2 with TRBJ2-3, with 7 bases identical to TRBD2. Losses at the gene ends were 5 bases for V and 3 bases for J; bases not matched to a gene: 11. CDR1 and CDR2 from the germline V gene are SGHTA and FQGNSA. This CDR3 comprises 16 residues.

There are a few counts of this clonotype. V gene TRBV28 combines with J gene TRBJ2-2; D unclear. The V end lost 3 bases, the J end lost 1 base, and 15 bases lay between the germline ends. Germline CDR1 reads MDHEN; CDR2 reads SYDVKM. There are 17 residues in the CDR3. The CDR3 loop reads CASSFTLGYENTGELFF. As DNA, the CDR3 is TGTGCCAGCAGTTTTACGTTAGGGTATGAGAACACCGGGGAGCTGTTTTTT.

This clonotype has more than one count but fewer than ten. The V and J genes are TRBV7-9 and TRBJ2-3; D is undetermined. CDR1 and CDR2 (germline): SEHNR, FQNEAQ (reference sequence). Trimming took off 5 bases at V and 6 bases at J, with 9 bases between the two ends. This CDR3 comprises 12 residues. CDR3 loop: CASSISPDTQYF. The CDR3 nucleotides are TGTGCCAGCAGCATTTCTCCGGATACGCAGTATTTT. The whole variable domain, remainder taken from reference TRBV7-9 and TRBJ2-3, is DTGVSQNPRHKITKRGQNVTFRCDPISEHNRLYWYRQTLGQGPEFLTYFQNEAQLEKSRLLSDRFSAERPKGSFSTLEIQRTEQGDSAMYLCASSISPDTQYFGPGTRLTVL.

This clonotype appeared a few times. The chain recombines TRBV19 with TRBJ2-3, with TRBD2 identical over 9 bases. The CDR3 contains 15 residues. CDR1 is LNHDA, CDR2 SQIVND, per germline (reference sequence). The ends lost 4 bases at V and 4 bases at J; junction bases unmatched: 6. This chain's CDR3 is CASSSGRAYADTQYF. In DNA form, the CDR3 reads TGTGCCAGTAGTAGCGGGAGGGCCTATGCAGATACGCAGTATTTT.

Concerning this clonotype itself: The conserved closing phenylalanine or tryptophan is absent in this CDR3, likely reflecting a read error. The genes are TRBV12-3 or TRBV12-4 and TRBJ1-2, with D possibly matching TRBD1 (5 bases). V was pared by 1 base and J by 6 bases, with 6 bases between. The CDR3 is 12 amino acids. Here the CDR3 reads CASSLDRHGYTS. The CDR3 nucleotides read TGTGCCAGCAGTTTAGACAGGCATGGCTACACCTCC.

V gene TRBV6-1 combines with J gene TRBJ1-1, with TRBD1 matching over 9 bases. V shed 5 bases and J 0 bases; nucleotides not matched to a gene: 10. This CDR3 has 17 residues. Germline V lookup: CDR1 MNHNS, CDR2 SASEGT. DNA of the CDR3: TGTGCCAGCAGTCGAGCCGGGACAGGGTCTATGAACACTGAAGCTTTCTTT. Encoded protein: CASSRAGTGSMNTEAFF.

The chain is built from TRBV7-8 and TRBJ2-1; 10 nucleotides line up with TRBD1. After removal of 0 bases from V and 3 bases from J, the junction contained 8 bases not matched to a gene. Germline V gene data show CDR1 as SGHVS and CDR2 as FQNEAQ. This CDR3 comprises 18 residues. This CDR3 reads CASSLAGWTGGYYNEQFF. CDR3 DNA: TGTGCCAGCAGCTTAGCGGGATGGACAGGGGGATACTACAATGAGCAGTTCTTC.

This clonotype has at least ten counts. This rearrangement joins TRBV30 to TRBJ2-1, with D possibly TRBD2 on 5 matching bases. Germline-derived CDR1 and CDR2 are GTSNPN and SVGIG (reference sequence). Trimming cost V 6 bases and J 4 bases, with 19 bases left between them. This CDR3 has 15 amino acids. Here the CDR3 DNA reads TGTGCCTGTCTCTTACTCTCGGACTTTTACAATGAGCAGTTCTTC. It encodes CACLLLSDFYNEQFF.